This T cell receptor (beta chain) emerged from a study of T cells in Graves' hyperthyroidism and ophthalmopathy. This clonotype was picked up many times. Trimming stripped 2 bases from V and 0 bases from J, with 14 bases between. This CDR3 spans 16 amino acids. The TCR beta CDR3 regions underwent amplification using RNA transcripts as the source. The primer set for the first-round RT-PCR of the TCR CDR3 was HTBI. MiXCR was run by TCRdb on the multiplex PCR reads, yielding one entry per CDR3 protein. The data hold 460,000 or so distinct CDR3 sequences, with 14% observed a single time. Fresh peripheral blood, about 9.3 ml, yielded the PBMCs.

Sequenced sample: blood. The source of this sequence is a woman aged 18-30 years with Graves' hyperthyroidism. The chain links TRBV12-3 or TRBV12-4 to TRBJ2-7; D may be TRBD1 (5 bases). CDR3 coding DNA: TGTGCCAGCAGTTTAAACACAGGCGGACCCTCCTACGAGCAGTACTTC. Protein product: CASSLNTGGPSYEQYF.